This TCR beta chain is from a study of T cell responses to AZD1222 COVID-19 vaccine. Assay: immunoSEQ multiplex PCR; the TCRdb copy retains only in-frame clones and omits some. The table shows around 58,000 clones, with about 89% occurring only once. The CDR3 contains 15 residues. Per germline, CDR1 SNHLY and CDR2 FYNNEI. V trimming: 3 bases; J trimming: 6 bases; junction bases outside the gene matches: 3. The clonotype originates from an adult who received the AZD1222 COVID-19 vaccine. The chain uses TRBV2 and TRBJ2-2; 11 bases agree with TRBD2. Here the sequenced sample was peripheral blood, taken 28 days after the second AZD1222 dose. The DNA for the CDR3 is TGTGCCAGCAGTGATTCTAGCGGGAGGTCCGGGGAGCTGTTTTTT. As protein: CASSDSSGRSGELFF.